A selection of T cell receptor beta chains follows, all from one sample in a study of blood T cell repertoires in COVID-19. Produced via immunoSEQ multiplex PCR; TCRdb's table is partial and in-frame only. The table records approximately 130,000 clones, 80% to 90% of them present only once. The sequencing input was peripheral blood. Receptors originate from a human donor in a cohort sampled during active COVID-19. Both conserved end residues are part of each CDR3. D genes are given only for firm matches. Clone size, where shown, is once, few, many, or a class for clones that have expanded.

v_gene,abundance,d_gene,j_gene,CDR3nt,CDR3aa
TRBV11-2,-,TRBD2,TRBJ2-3,TGTGCCAGCAGCCCCCCCGGACTAGCAGGGGCAGATACGCAGTATTTT,CASSPPGLAGADTQYF
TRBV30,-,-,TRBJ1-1,TGTGCCTGGAGCCCACAGGGTACCACTGAAGCTTTCTTT,CAWSPQGTTEAFF
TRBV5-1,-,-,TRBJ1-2,TGCGCCAGCAGCCGAGACCGAGGACAAGAGGGCTACACCTTC,CASSRDRGQEGYTF
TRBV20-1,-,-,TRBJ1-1,TGCAGTGCTGGCAGAGAAGCTTTCTTT,CSAGREAFF
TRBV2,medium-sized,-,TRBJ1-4,TGTGCCAGCAGCATGGACAGAATGAATGAAAAACTGTTTTTT,CASSMDRMNEKLFF
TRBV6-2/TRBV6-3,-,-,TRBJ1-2,TGTGCCAGCAGTTTAGAGAGCGAGTATGGCTACACCTTC,CASSLESEYGYTF
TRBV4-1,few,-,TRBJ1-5,TGCGCCAGCAGCCAAGTCACAGGGTACGGCAATCAGCCCCAGCATTTT,CASSQVTGYGNQPQHF
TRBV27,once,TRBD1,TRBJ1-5,TGTGCCAGCAGTCCCCGACAGGGGGGGAATCAGCCCCAGCATTTT,CASSPRQGGNQPQHF
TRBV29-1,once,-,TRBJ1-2,TGCAGCGTGGACAGAGTGGGGTATGGCTACACCTTC,CSVDRVGYGYTF
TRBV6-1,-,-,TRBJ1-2,TGTGCCAGCAGTGATTCGGGTACTAACTATGGCTACACCTTC,CASSDSGTNYGYTF
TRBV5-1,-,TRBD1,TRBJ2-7,TGCGCCAGCAGCTTAACCGGGACAGGGACGTACGAGCAGTACTTC,CASSLTGTGTYEQYF
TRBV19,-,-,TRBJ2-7,TGTGCCAGTAGCCTCCGGGACACAGTCTACGAGCAGTACTTC,CASSLRDTVYEQYF
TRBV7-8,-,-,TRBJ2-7,TGTGCCAGCAGCTTAGTCTCCGGGGGGCAGTACTTC,CASSLVSGGQYF
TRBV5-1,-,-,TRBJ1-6,TGCGCCAGCAGCTTGATCCTTCGGGACATCAATTCACCCCTCCACTTT,CASSLILRDINSPLHF
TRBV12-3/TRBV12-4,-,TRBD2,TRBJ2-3,TGTGCCAGCCGGGGGGAACTCACAGATACGCAGTATTTT,CASRGELTDTQYF
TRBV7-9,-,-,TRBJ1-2,TGTGCCAGCAGCTTAGGGCAGGGTACCAATGGCTACACCTTC,CASSLGQGTNGYTF
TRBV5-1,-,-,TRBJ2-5,TGCGCCAGCAGCCTCGGGGGTGGGGATGAGACCCAGTACTTC,CASSLGGGDETQYF
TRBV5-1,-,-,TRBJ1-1,TGCGCCAGCAGCGAGACGGCCGGGAGCACTGAAGCTTTCTTT,CASSETAGSTEAFF
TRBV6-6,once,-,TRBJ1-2,TGTGCCAGCAGTTACGAGGGAGACTATGGCTACACCTTC,CASSYEGDYGYTF
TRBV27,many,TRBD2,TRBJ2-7,TGTGCCAGCAGTTTTATTACCGCGGGGGGTCCTTACGAGCAGTACTTC,CASSFITAGGPYEQYF
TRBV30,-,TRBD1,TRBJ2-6,TGTGCCTGGCTGACAGGGAAGAGCTCTGGGGCCAACGTCCTGACTTTC,CAWLTGKSSGANVLTF
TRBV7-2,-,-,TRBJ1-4,TGTGCGGCCGGGGAGATTGGAGAAAAACTGTTTTTT,CAAGEIGEKLFF
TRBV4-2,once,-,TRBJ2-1,TGTGCCAGCAGCCTAACGTCCGAGACACAGTACAATGAGCAGTTCTTC,CASSLTSETQYNEQFF
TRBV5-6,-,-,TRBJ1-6,TGTGCCAGCAGCTCCGACATGAGCTCCTATAATTCACCCCTCCACTTT,CASSSDMSSYNSPLHF
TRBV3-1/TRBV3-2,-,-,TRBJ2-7,TGTGCCAGCAGCCAAGATGGCAGCTCCTACGAGCAGTACTTC,CASSQDGSSYEQYF
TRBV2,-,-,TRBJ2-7,TGTGCCAGCGGCATAAGTCGGGGATACGAGCAGTACTTC,CASGISRGYEQYF
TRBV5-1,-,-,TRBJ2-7,TGCGCCAGCAGCTTGAGCGAAGCCTCCTACGAGCAGTACTTC,CASSLSEASYEQYF
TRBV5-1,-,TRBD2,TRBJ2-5,TGCGCCAGCAAAGCGGGCGGGGGTCAAGAGACCCAGTACTTC,CASKAGGGQETQYF
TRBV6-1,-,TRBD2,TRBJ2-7,TGTGCCAGCAGTGAAGCTTGGAGGGGGACTCGCGGGGGGCGGTCCTACGAGCAGTACTTC,CASSEAWRGTRGGRSYEQYF
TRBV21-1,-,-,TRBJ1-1,TGTGCCAGCGGCCGGAACACTGAAGCTTTCTTT,CASGRNTEAFF
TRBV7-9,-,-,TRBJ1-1,TGTGCCAGCAGCTTACCGGGGGTTTTCTCTATGAACACTGAAGCTTTCTTT,CASSLPGVFSMNTEAFF
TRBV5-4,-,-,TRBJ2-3,TGTGCCAGCGATTCGGGGCGGGGTACCACAGATACGCAGTATTTT,CASDSGRGTTDTQYF
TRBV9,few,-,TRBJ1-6,TGTGCCAGCAGCCCTTATTGGGGGCGGAGTAATTCACCCCTCCACTTT,CASSPYWGRSNSPLHF
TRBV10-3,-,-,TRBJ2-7,TGTGCCATCAGTGACGACGGGCCTTCGAGGGAGTACTTC,CAISDDGPSREYF
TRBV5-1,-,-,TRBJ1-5,TGCGCCAGCAGCCCAACAGGGCGGGTTAGCAATCAGCCCCAGCATTTT,CASSPTGRVSNQPQHF
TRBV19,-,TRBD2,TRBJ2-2,TGTGCCAGTAGGGAGCGGGGGGACCTCACCGGGGAGCTGTTTTTT,CASRERGDLTGELFF
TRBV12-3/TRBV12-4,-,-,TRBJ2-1,TGTGCCAGCAGTCCCATCACAGGGAAGGAGTTCTTC,CASSPITGKEFF
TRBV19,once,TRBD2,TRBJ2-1,TGTGCCAGTAGTATTGATAGCGGGGGGTTTGATGAGCAGTTCTTC,CASSIDSGGFDEQFF
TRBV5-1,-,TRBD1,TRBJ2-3,TGCGCCAGCAGCTCACAGGGGGCCCTAGATACGCAGTATTTT,CASSSQGALDTQYF
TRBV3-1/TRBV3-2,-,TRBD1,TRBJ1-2,TGTGCCAGCAGCCAAGGCCCCCAGGGGGAAAATGGCTACACCTTC,CASSQGPQGENGYTF
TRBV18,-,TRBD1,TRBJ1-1,TGTGCCAGCTCACCACAGACAGGGTCGAACACTGAAGCTTTCTTT,CASSPQTGSNTEAFF
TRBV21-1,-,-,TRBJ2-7,TGTGCCAGCAGCAAAGCGCTCACGAGATTTTACGAGCAGTACTTC,CASSKALTRFYEQYF
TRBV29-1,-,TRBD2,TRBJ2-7,TGCAGCGTAGTGAGCGGGGGATCCTACGAGCAGTACTTC,CSVVSGGSYEQYF
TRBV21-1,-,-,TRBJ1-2,TGTGCCAGCAGCAAAGTCCGGGTGCGAACTAACTATGGCTACACCTTC,CASSKVRVRTNYGYTF
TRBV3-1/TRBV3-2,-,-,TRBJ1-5,TGTGCCAGCAGCCACGGGGACAACAATCAGCCCCAGCATTTT,CASSHGDNNQPQHF
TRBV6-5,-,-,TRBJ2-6,TGTGCCAGCAGTTTGCAGGAACACTCTGGGGCCAACGTCCTGACTTTC,CASSLQEHSGANVLTF
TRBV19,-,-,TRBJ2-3,TGTGCCAGTAGTCCCACGGCGGCTAATACGCAGTATTTT,CASSPTAANTQYF
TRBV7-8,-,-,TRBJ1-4,TGTGCCAGCAACCTAATCAATGAAAAACTGTTTTTT,CASNLINEKLFF
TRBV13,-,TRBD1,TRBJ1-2,TGTGCCAGCAGCCCCCCAGGGACAGGCTATGGCTACACCTTC,CASSPPGTGYGYTF
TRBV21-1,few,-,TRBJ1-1,TGTGCCAGCAACAGACAGGGCGGCGAAGCTTTCTTT,CASNRQGGEAFF
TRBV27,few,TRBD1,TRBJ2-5,TGTGCCAGCAGTCCCCGGACAGGGTTGGTGGAGACCCAGTACTTC,CASSPRTGLVETQYF
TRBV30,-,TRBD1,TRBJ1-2,TGTGCCTGGAGGTCACAGGGGAACTATGGCTACACCTTC,CAWRSQGNYGYTF
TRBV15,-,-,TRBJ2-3,TGTGCCACTAGGGACATCGGGGATACGCAGTATTTT,CATRDIGDTQYF
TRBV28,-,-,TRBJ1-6,TGTGCCAGCAGTTCAGAAGGGGGTTCCTATAATTCACCCCTCCACTTT,CASSSEGGSYNSPLHF
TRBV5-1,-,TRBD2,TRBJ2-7,TGCGCCAGCAGCGGCCGGCCCAAATTTCTTAGCGGGGGGGCGGGAGAGCAGTACTTC,CASSGRPKFLSGGAGEQYF
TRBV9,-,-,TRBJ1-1,TGTGCCAGCAGCATTCAGGGGATGGACACTGAAGCTTTCTTT,CASSIQGMDTEAFF
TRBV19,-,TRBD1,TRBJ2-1,TGTGCCAGTAGTTTTTCCGACAGGGGTAATGAGCAGTTCTTC,CASSFSDRGNEQFF
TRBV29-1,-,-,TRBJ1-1,TGCAGCGTTGAAGATGACGGACTCAAAGCTTTCTTT,CSVEDDGLKAFF
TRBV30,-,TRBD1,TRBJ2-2,TGTGCCTGGAGGGGACAGGGGGCTACCGGGGAGCTGTTTTTT,CAWRGQGATGELFF